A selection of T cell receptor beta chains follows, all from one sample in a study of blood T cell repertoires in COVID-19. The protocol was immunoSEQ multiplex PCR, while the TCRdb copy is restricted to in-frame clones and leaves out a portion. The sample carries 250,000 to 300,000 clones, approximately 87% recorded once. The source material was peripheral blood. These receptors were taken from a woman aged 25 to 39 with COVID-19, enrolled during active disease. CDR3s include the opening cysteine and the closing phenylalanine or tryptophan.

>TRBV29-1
CSVNGDTHDQPQHF
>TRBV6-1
CASSEAQVSTDTQYF
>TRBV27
CASSLSRGGNTDTQYF
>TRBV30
CAWSLLGGASDTQYF
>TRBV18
CASSPQDTYNSPLHF
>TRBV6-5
CASTRDRGLNTEAFF
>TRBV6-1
CASSNLDRGKYEQYF
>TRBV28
CASSWGDRSSYEQYF
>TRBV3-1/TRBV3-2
CASSHQTQGTYGYTF
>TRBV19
CASRRTGQVYEQYF
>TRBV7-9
CASSLTSGGMQETQYF
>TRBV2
CASTDSSYNEQFF
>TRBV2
CASSEERVSNQPQHF
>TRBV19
CASSMNRVDGYTF
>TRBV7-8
CASSYPRGGGNTEAFF
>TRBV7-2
CASSLATGGTQYF
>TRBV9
CASSLLAGGSADTQYF
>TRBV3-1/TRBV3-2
CASSQDLVTEREDYEQYF
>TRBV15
CATSRGEGAHSYEQYF
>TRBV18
CASSPVAPGDGYTF
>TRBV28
CASSPTRGTNQPQHF
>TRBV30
CAWSVSPVTSTQYF